The 2 T cell receptor beta chains given below trace back to one sample, sequenced in a study of T cell responses to AZD1222 COVID-19 vaccine. Generated by immunoSEQ multiplex PCR, the TCRdb table keeps only in-frame clones and is missing some. The data contain 80,000 to 100,000 clones, approximately 92% of them singletons. The sequenced sample was peripheral blood, obtained 28 days after the second AZD1222 dose. All receptors derive from an adult who received the AZD1222 COVID-19 vaccine.

This chain joins TRBV6-5 and TRBJ1-1; TRBD1 matches at 7 bases. Germline lookup yields CDR1 MNHEY and CDR2 SVGAGI. J lost 5 bases, V lost 5 bases, and 8 bases had no gene match. CDR3 length: 14 amino acids. CDR3 sequence reads: CASSLRDRRTEAFF. The CDR3 nucleotides read TGTGCCAGCAGTCTCCGGGACAGAAGGACTGAAGCTTTCTTT.

The V gene is TRBV4-1, the J gene TRBJ1-3; D is possibly TRBD1 (5 bases). Germline V gives CDR1 MGHRA, CDR2 YSYEKL. This CDR3 is 20 amino acids long. The germline V and J ends were trimmed by 4 bases and 2 bases, with 27 bases remaining between them. The CDR3 loop reads CASSLPSRGRPDTPGNTIYF. The CDR3 region has the DNA TGCGCCAGCAGCCTTCCTTCGAGGGGTAGGCCCGATACTCCTGGAAACACCATATATTTT.